The rows below give T cell receptor beta chains drawn from one sample of a study of technical replicates of blood from several donors. Clones were sequenced by immunoSEQ multiplex PCR, and TCRdb holds only the in-frame ones, with some missing. The sample includes more than 75,000 clones, around 96% of them seen just once. The sequencing input was T cells isolated from PBMCs. The source of these receptors is a human donor in good health. CDR3s leave out the opening cysteine and the closing phenylalanine or tryptophan. A D gene is named only where the DNA matches it firmly. Clone sizes are given selectively: once, few, many, or a class where the clone is expanded.

j_call clone_size cdr3_length v_call d_call cdr3_aa
TRBJ1-1 - 10 TRBV10-3 - AIRAGRTEAF
TRBJ2-4 - 13 TRBV11-1 TRBD1 ASSFNRGSKNIQY
TRBJ1-1 - 13 TRBV4-1 - ASSRTGTKNTEAF
TRBJ2-7 once 14 TRBV7-9 - ASSLGGGSGSYEQY
TRBJ2-7 once 13 TRBV30 TRBD1 AWSDSGTGPYEQY
TRBJ2-3 - 16 TRBV11-1 - ASSLANFRGASTDTQY
TRBJ2-2 - 11 TRBV11-2 - ASRSGRTGELF
TRBJ2-6 - 16 TRBV4-1 TRBD2 ASSLTGLPGSGANVLT
TRBJ1-5 - 11 TRBV28 TRBD1 ASTATGGQPQH
TRBJ2-3 - 11 TRBV19 TRBD1 ACRRGQGDTQY
TRBJ2-1 - 10 TRBV27 - ASSQTGGIEF
TRBJ2-1 - 12 TRBV19 - ASSRRGSDNEQF
TRBJ2-1 - 13 TRBV7-6 - ASSLAPVSLNEQF
TRBJ2-7 - 11 TRBV11-1 TRBD2 ASSPSGSYEQY
TRBJ2-5 - 14 TRBV4-2 TRBD2 ASSPGLAGESGTQY
TRBJ2-1 - 15 TRBV19 TRBD2 ASSMLLAGGSYNEQF
TRBJ2-7 - 16 TRBV14 TRBD2 ASSQEGPGLGSNYEQY
TRBJ2-7 - 13 TRBV27 - ASSPGITGTYEQY
TRBJ2-5 few 13 TRBV11-2 - ASSSRRTIQETQY
TRBJ2-3 once 11 TRBV6-6 - ASSYRGPDTQY
TRBJ2-7 - 10 TRBV7-2 - ASSPSSYEQY
TRBJ1-1 - 11 TRBV11-2 - ASTPYLNTEAF
TRBJ2-1 - 11 TRBV19 TRBD1 ASNGDSYNEQF
TRBJ1-1 - 12 TRBV5-1 - ASSLQGPNTEAF
TRBJ2-3 - 14 TRBV5-1 - ASSTTGYSRTDTQY
TRBJ2-1 - 16 TRBV4-1 TRBD2 ASSPPGGSGGDRDEQF
TRBJ2-7 - 13 TRBV19 TRBD2 ASSWSAGEDYEQY
TRBJ1-6 - 17 TRBV21-1 - ASSKAQQGRDSYNSPLH
TRBJ1-1 - 12 TRBV7-9 TRBD1 ASSLTRGQFKAF
TRBJ2-5 - 14 TRBV6-1 TRBD2 ASSGPLAGERKTQY
TRBJ2-3 - 11 TRBV19 TRBD1 ASSMGDRDTQY
TRBJ2-2 - 12 TRBV5-4 - ASSSLGHTGELF
TRBJ1-1 - 14 TRBV9 - ASSVVLGAPNTEAF
TRBJ2-1 once 13 TRBV5-4 TRBD2 ASSRDSGGGNEQF
TRBJ2-6 - 13 TRBV27 TRBD1 ASSWTGSGANVLT
TRBJ2-1 - 10 TRBV11-2 - ASSLDYYSQF
TRBJ1-5 - 13 TRBV5-1 TRBD1 ASSLGGTENQPQH
TRBJ2-3 few 15 TRBV7-2 TRBD2 ASSFWRTSGRTTTQY
TRBJ1-5 - 11 TRBV19 - ASSIAQNQPQH
TRBJ2-7 - 10 TRBV28 - ASSDTAYEQY
TRBJ2-7 - 16 TRBV27 - ASTRAYTRDSSSYEQY
TRBJ1-2 - 10 TRBV12-5 - ASGLRTWSYT